Here is one TCR beta chain with its context. Time point reported: patch test 3, about 24 weeks after DPC sensitization. Treatment indicated: therapeutic diphenylcyclopropenone sensitization with weekly scalp DPC. The drawing of blood occurred before each patch test was applied. For the library, individual cDNA molecules each received unique molecular identifiers. MiXCR, applied by TCRdb to the RACE reads, yields one record per CDR3 protein. The sample holds 100,000 or so distinct CDR3 sequences, approximately 36% seen once. The data are from a study of human T cells and chemical hapten exposure. The overall study: Patients were mainly female, each with alopecia areata, totalis or universalis.

V was pared by 7 bases and J by 7 bases, with 17 bases of the junction left unmatched. This CDR3 contains 16 residues. This chain joins TRBV12-3 or TRBV12-4 and TRBJ2-3; TRBD1 agrees at 7 bases. The receptor was isolated from a man in his forties or fifties with alopecia areata. Some clones in this sample may be carry-over from other donors' samples. The sequencing here drew on whole blood, taken in connection with sensitization to the hapten diphenylcyclopropenone (DPC). CDR3 DNA sequence: TGTGCCAGCACCCCTGGCTCCGGGACAGAGCCCCATACGCAGTATTTT. Residues: CASTPGSGTEPHTQYF.